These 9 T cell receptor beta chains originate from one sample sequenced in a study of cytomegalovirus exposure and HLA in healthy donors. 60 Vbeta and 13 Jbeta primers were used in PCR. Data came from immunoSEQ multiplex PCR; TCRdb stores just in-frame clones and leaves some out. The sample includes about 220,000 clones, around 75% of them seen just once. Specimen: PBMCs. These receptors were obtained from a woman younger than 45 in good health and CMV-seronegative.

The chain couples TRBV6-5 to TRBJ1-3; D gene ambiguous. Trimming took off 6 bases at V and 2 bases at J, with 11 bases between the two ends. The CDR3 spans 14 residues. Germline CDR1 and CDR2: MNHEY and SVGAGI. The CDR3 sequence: CASRPVSAGNTIYF. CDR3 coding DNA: TGTGCCAGCAGGCCCGTATCGGCTGGAAACACCATATATTTT.

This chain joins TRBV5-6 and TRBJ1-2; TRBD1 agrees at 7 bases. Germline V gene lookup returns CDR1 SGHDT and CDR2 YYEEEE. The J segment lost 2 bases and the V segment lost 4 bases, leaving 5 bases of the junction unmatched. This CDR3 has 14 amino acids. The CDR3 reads CASSPWTGNYGYTF. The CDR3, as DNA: TGTGCCAGCAGCCCGTGGACAGGAAACTATGGCTACACCTTC.

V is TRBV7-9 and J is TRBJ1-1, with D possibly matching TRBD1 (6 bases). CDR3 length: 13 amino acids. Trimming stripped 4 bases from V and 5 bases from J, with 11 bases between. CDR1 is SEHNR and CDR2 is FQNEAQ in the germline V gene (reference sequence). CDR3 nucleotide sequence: TGTGCCAGCAGCTCGGACAGAAGAACTGAAGCTTTCTTT. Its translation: CASSSDRRTEAFF. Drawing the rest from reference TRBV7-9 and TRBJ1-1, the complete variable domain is DTGVSQNPRHKITKRGQNVTFRCDPISEHNRLYWYRQTLGQGPEFLTYFQNEAQLEKSRLLSDRFSAERPKGSFSTLEIQRTEQGDSAMYLCASSSDRRTEAFFGQGTRLTVV.

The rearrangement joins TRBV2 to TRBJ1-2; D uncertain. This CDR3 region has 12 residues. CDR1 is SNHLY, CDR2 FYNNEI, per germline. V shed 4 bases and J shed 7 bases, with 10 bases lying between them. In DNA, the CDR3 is TGTGCCAGCAGTGGACCTGCGGGTGGCTACACCTTC. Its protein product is CASSGPAGGYTF.

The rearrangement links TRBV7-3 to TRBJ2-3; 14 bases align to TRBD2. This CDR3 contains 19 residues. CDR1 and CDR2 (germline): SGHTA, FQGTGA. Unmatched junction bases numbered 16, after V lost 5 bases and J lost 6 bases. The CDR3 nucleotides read TGTGCCAGCAGCCCCCATTCGGGACTAGCGGGAGACAAGTCCGATACGCAGTATTTT. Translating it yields CASSPHSGLAGDKSDTQYF.

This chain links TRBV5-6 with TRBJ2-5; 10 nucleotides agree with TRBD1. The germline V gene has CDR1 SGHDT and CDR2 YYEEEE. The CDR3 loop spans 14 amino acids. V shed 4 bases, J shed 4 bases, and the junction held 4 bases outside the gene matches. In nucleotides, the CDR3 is TGTGCCAGCAGCCGGGGACAGGGGTTAGAGACCCAGTACTTC. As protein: CASSRGQGLETQYF.

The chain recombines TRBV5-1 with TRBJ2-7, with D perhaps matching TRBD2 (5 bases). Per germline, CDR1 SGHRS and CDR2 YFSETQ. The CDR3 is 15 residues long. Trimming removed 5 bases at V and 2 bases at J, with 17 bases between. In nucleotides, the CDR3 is TGCGCCAGCAGTTCGGAGGAAGACGTTACCTACGAGCAGTACTTC. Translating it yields CASSSEEDVTYEQYF.

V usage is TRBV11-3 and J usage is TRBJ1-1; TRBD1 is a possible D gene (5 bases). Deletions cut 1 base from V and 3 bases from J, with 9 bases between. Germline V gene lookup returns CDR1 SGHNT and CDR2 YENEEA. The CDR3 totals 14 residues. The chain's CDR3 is CASSLGGRDTEAFF. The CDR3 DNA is TGTGCCAGCAGCTTAGGGGGCAGGGACACTGAAGCTTTCTTT.

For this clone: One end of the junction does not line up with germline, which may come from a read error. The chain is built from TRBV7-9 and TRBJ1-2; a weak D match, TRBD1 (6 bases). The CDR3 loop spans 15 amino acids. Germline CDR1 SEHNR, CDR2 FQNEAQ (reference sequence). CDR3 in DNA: TGTTCCAGCAGCGACCGACAGGAACTTAACTATGGCTACACCTTC. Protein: CSSSDRQELNYGYTF.